This T cell receptor beta chain derives from a study of technical replicates of blood from a few donors. The germline V gene has CDR1 SNHLY and CDR2 FYNNEI. Between the trimmed V and J ends, which lost 8 bases and 0 bases, there was a span of 11 bases. This CDR3 has 14 amino acids. Assay: immunoSEQ multiplex PCR; the TCRdb copy retains only in-frame clones and omits some. This table holds about 89,000 clones, roughly 93% found once. The origin of this receptor is a human donor in good health. The chain couples TRBV2 to TRBJ1-3, with D perhaps TRBD1 (5 bases). Sequenced sample: T cells isolated from PBMCs. The CDR3 nucleotides are TGTGCCAGCTCGTTTGGACACTCTGGAAACACCATATATTTT. Translation: CASSFGHSGNTIYF. The whole variable domain, filled in from reference TRBV2 and TRBJ1-3, reads EPEVTQTPSHQVTQMGQEVILRCVPISNHLYFYWYRQILGQKVEFLVSFYNNEISEKSEIFDDQFSVERPDGSNFTLKIRSTKLEDSAMYFCASSFGHSGNTIYFGEGSWLTVV.